A selection of T cell receptor beta chains follows, all from one sample in a study of blood T cells in healthy people across ages. TCRdb re-called the 5' RACE reads with MiXCR, one entry per CDR3 protein. The sample has about 800,000 distinct CDR3 sequences, 20% to 25% seen once. These sequences were also reported in another study, on T cells of mothers and their children.

The material sequenced was blood. The receptor source for this set is a boy aged 5-17 years in good health. CDR3s include the opening cysteine and the closing phenylalanine or tryptophan. D genes are given only for firm matches. Only some rows state a clone size, as once, few, many or a class for expanded clones.

d_call: .
cdr3_length: 14
clone_size: .
j_call: TRBJ1-2
v_call: TRBV6-5
cdr3_aa: CASSYQGGAYGYTF
cdr3_nt: TGTGCCAGCAGCTATCAGGGAGGGGCCTATGGCTACACCTTC

d_call: TRBD2
cdr3_length: 15
clone_size: few
j_call: TRBJ2-1
v_call: TRBV20-1
cdr3_aa: CSARQLTSGYNEQFF
cdr3_nt: TGCAGTGCTAGACAACTGACTAGCGGGTACAATGAGCAGTTCTTC

d_call: .
cdr3_length: 13
clone_size: .
j_call: TRBJ2-5
v_call: TRBV30
cdr3_aa: CAWRQDSKETQYF
cdr3_nt: TGTGCCTGGAGACAGGACTCTAAAGAGACCCAGTACTTC

d_call: TRBD1
cdr3_length: 14
clone_size: few
j_call: TRBJ2-7
v_call: TRBV12-3/TRBV12-4
cdr3_aa: CASDPGTGPYEQYF
cdr3_nt: TGTGCCAGCGATCCCGGGACAGGGCCCTACGAGCAGTACTTC

d_call: TRBD2
cdr3_length: 14
clone_size: .
j_call: TRBJ2-3
v_call: TRBV6-2/TRBV6-3
cdr3_aa: CASMSSGSRNTQYF
cdr3_nt: TGTGCCAGCATGTCTAGCGGGAGTCGGAATACGCAGTATTTT

d_call: TRBD2
cdr3_length: 15
clone_size: .
j_call: TRBJ2-5
v_call: TRBV29-1
cdr3_aa: CSVDPKRGLQETQYF
cdr3_nt: TGCAGCGTTGACCCGAAGCGGGGGCTACAAGAGACCCAGTACTTC

d_call: .
cdr3_length: 14
clone_size: .
j_call: TRBJ2-7
v_call: TRBV6-2/TRBV6-3
cdr3_aa: CASRETGRAYEQYF
cdr3_nt: TGTGCCAGCAGGGAGACGGGGCGGGCCTACGAGCAGTACTTC

d_call: .
cdr3_length: 13
clone_size: .
j_call: TRBJ2-5
v_call: TRBV20-1
cdr3_aa: CSAPGRGPETQYF
cdr3_nt: TGCAGTGCCCCCGGGAGGGGGCCTGAGACCCAGTACTTC

d_call: .
cdr3_length: 14
clone_size: .
j_call: TRBJ1-5
v_call: TRBV6-5
cdr3_aa: CASSYYASNQPQHF
cdr3_nt: TGTGCCAGCAGTTACTATGCTAGCAATCAGCCCCAGCATTTT

d_call: TRBD2
cdr3_length: 15
clone_size: .
j_call: TRBJ2-1
v_call: TRBV20-1
cdr3_aa: CSATVREGLYNEQFF
cdr3_nt: TGCAGTGCCACAGTTCGGGAGGGCCTTTACAATGAGCAGTTCTTC